This TCR beta chain stems from a study of T-cell memory formation after mild COVID-19. Germline CDR1 SEHNR, CDR2 FQNEAQ (reference sequence). V was trimmed by 1 base and J by 4 bases, leaving 10 bases between them. The CDR3 extends over 15 amino acids. Sample barcodes and UMIs were carried by the TCR alpha and TCR beta cDNA libraries that 5'RACE generated with constant-segment primers. TCRdb used MiXCR to reprocess the 5' RACE reads, holding one entry per CDR3 protein. The sample lists around 200,000 distinct CDR3 sequences, under 20% seen once, with 3.9% in the top ten. This TCR was recovered from a man aged 18 to 30 who had mild COVID-19 (a few samples of this study predate the infection). Cell type and time point are not known. What was sequenced was PBMCs or a T cell subset sorted from them (not recorded which). The chain links TRBV7-9 to TRBJ1-4; D is ambiguous. The CDR3 is CASSLERRSNEKLFF. The CDR3 nucleotides are TGTGCCAGCAGCTTAGAGCGTCGTAGTAATGAAAAACTGTTTTTT.